The entry that follows covers one TCR beta chain sequence. Its target is not known. The source of the sample is a study of siplizumab effects on memory and regulatory T cells. The V end was cut by 8 bases, the J end by 5 bases, with 15 bases between. Germline V lookup: CDR1 MNHEY, CDR2 SVGAGI. The CDR3 has 13 amino acids. General observations from the study: A mean of about 70% of mappable alloreactive CD4+ clones were Treg-derived with siplizumab, compared with more than 25% in controls.

Some clones are missing from TCRdb's copy, which holds only in-frame ones; the method was immunoSEQ multiplex PCR. The sample consists of about 110,000 clones, just under 95% of them appearing once. The specimen sequenced was CD4+ T cells sorted from blood. The clonotype was recovered from a human donor in good health. The chain uses TRBV6-5 and TRBJ1-1; D possibly corresponds to TRBD1 (6 bases). Here the CDR3 DNA reads TGTGCCAGCTCGCTGAGCAGGGGTACTGAAGCTTTCTTT. Translating gives CASSLSRGTEAFF.